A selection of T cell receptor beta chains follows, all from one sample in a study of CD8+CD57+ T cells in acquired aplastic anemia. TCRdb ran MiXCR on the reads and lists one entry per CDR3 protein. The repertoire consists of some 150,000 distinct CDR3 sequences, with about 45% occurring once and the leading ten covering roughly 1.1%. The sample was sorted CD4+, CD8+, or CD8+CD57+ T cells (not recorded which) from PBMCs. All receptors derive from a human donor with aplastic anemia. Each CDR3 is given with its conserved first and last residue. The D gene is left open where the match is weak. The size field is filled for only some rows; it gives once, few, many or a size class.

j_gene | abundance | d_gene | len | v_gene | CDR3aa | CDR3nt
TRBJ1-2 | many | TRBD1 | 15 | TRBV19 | CASSRGQEPGYGYTF | TGTGCCAGTAGTCGCGGACAGGAACCAGGCTATGGCTACACCTTC
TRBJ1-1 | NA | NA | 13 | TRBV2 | CASSAGGSTEAFF | TGTGCCAGCAGTGCGGGGGGTAGCACTGAAGCTTTCTTT
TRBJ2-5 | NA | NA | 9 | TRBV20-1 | CSALETQYF | TGCAGTGCTCTAGAGACCCAGTACTTC
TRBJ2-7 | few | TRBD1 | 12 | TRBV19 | CASRGQSYEQYF | TGTGCCAGTAGGGGACAGTCCTACGAGCAGTACTTC
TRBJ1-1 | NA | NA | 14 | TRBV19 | CASSRGMENTEAFF | TGTGCCAGTAGTAGAGGGATGGAGAACACTGAAGCTTTCTTT
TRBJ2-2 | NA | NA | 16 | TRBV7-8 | CASSQEGAMNTGELFF | TGTGCCAGCAGCCAGGAGGGAGCTATGAACACCGGGGAGCTGTTTTTT
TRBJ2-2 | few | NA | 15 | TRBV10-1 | CASSESRLHTGELFF | TGCGCCAGCAGTGAGTCCAGGCTCCACACCGGGGAGCTGTTTTTT
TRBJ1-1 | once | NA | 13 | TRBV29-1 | CSVAGLLNTEAFF | TGCAGCGTTGCAGGACTGCTGAACACTGAAGCATTCTTT
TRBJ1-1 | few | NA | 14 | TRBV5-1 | CASSGLLGGTEAFF | TGCGCCAGCAGCGGGCTTTTAGGTGGCACTGAAGCTTTCTTT
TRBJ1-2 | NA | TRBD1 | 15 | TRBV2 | CASGDRGWAGDGYTF | TGTGCCAGCGGGGACAGGGGATGGGCCGGGGATGGCTACACCTTC
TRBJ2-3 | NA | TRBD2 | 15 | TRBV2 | CASDGGGGTGDTQYF | TGTGCCAGCGATGGTGGCGGGGGTACTGGAGATACGCAGTATTTT
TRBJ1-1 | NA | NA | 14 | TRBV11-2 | CASSPFRGATEAFF | TGTGCCAGCAGCCCTTTTCGGGGAGCCACTGAAGCTTTCTTT
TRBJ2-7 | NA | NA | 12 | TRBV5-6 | CASSPDGGEQYF | TGTGCCAGCAGCCCGGATGGGGGCGAGCAGTACTTC
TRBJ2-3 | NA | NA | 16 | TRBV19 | CASSRLIATSTGTQYF | TGTGCCAGTAGTAGATTGATAGCCACTAGCACAGGTACGCAGTATTTT
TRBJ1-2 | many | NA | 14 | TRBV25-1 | CASSAGVVNYGYTF | TGTGCCAGCAGTGCGGGGGTAGTTAACTATGGCTACACCTTC
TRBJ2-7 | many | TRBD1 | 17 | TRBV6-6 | CASSYALGGTGSYEQYF | TGTGCCAGCAGTTACGCCCTCGGGGGGACAGGGTCCTACGAGCAGTACTTC
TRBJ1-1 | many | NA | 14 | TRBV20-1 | CSARDYEGTTEAFF | TGCAGTGCTAGAGATTACGAGGGTACGACTGAAGCTTTCTTT
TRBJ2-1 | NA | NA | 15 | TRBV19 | CASTPQAPTYNEQFF | TGTGCCAGTACCCCACAGGCCCCGACCTACAATGAGCAGTTCTTC
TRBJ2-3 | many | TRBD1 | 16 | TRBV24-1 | CATSAAGTVFTDTQYF | TGTGCCACCAGTGCAGCCGGGACAGTCTTCACAGATACGCAGTATTTT
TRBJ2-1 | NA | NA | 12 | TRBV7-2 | CASSGQHNEQFF | TGTGCCAGCAGCGGACAGCACAATGAGCAGTTCTTC
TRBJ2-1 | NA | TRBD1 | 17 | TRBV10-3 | CAALLGQGVVLGNEQFF | TGTGCCGCCCTCCTGGGACAGGGGGTGGTATTAGGCAATGAGCAGTTCTTC
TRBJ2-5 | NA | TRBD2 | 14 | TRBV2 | CASSLGIAGETQYF | TGTGCCAGCAGTCTCGGGATAGCGGGGGAGACCCAGTACTTC
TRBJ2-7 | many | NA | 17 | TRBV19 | CASSHGWTAQSSYEQYF | TGTGCCAGTAGTCACGGGTGGACAGCCCAAAGCTCCTACGAGCAGTACTTC
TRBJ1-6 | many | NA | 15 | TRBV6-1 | CASRETTGVGSPLHF | TGTGCCAGCAGGGAGACAACGGGGGTTGGTTCACCCCTCCACTTT
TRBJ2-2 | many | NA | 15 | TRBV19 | CASRPTGSNTGELFF | TGTGCCAGTAGGCCGACAGGTTCGAACACCGGGGAGCTGTTTTTT
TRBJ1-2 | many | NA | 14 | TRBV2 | CASRAGPRAGGYTF | TGTGCCAGCAGGGCGGGCCCTCGAGCGGGTGGCTACACCTTC
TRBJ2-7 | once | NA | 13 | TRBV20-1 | CSARVPDSYEQYF | TGCAGTGCTAGAGTCCCGGACAGCTACGAGCAGTACTTC
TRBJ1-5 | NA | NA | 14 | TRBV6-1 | CASSPVDSNQPQHF | TGTGCCAGCAGTCCCGTAGATAGCAATCAGCCCCAGCATTTT
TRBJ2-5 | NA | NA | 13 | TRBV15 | CATSLGLQETQYF | TGTGCCACCAGCCTTGGGCTCCAAGAGACCCAGTACTTC
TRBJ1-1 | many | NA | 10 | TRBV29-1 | CSAQNTEAFF | TGCAGCGCTCAGAACACTGAAGCTTTCTTT
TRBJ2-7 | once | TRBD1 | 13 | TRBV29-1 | CSVLRDRSYEQYF | TGCAGCGTGCTCCGGGACAGGTCCTACGAGCAGTACTTC
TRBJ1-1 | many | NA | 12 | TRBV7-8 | CASSLGLTEAFF | TGTGCCAGCAGCCTGGGACTCACTGAAGCTTTCTTT
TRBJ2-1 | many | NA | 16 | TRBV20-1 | CSARSSAGAGYNEQFF | TGCAGTGCTAGGTCATCCGCGGGGGCCGGGTACAATGAGCAGTTCTTC
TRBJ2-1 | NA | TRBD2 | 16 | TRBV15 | CATSRDGLAGLDEQFF | TGTGCCACCAGCAGAGATGGTCTAGCGGGGTTGGATGAGCAGTTCTTC
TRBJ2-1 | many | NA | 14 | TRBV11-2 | CASSLGSANNEQFF | TGTGCCAGCAGCTTAGGGTCAGCCAACAATGAGCAGTTCTTC
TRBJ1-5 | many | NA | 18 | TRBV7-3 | CASSLRVGGDGRNQPQHF | TGTGCCAGCAGCTTAAGGGTAGGTGGGGACGGGCGCAATCAGCCCCAGCATTTT
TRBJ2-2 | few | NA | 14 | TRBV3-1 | CASSTGRNTGELFF | TGTGCCAGCAGCACGGGACGCAACACCGGGGAGCTGTTTTTT
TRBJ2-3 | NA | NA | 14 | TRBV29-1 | CSVHGTPSSDTQYF | TGCAGCGTGCACGGGACACCAAGCTCAGATACGCAGTATTTT
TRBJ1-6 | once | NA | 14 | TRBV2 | CASFTGSSNSPLHF | TGTGCCAGCTTTACAGGGTCAAGTAATTCACCCCTCCACTTT
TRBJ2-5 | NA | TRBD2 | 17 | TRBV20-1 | CSARSFGLAGEGETQYF | TGCAGTGCTAGATCTTTTGGACTAGCGGGGGAAGGAGAGACCCAGTACTTC
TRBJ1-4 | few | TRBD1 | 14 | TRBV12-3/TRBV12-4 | CASSPQGGSEKLFF | TGTGCCAGCAGTCCTCAGGGGGGTAGCGAAAAACTGTTTTTT
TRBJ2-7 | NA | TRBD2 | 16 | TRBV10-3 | CAISGYSGTIMGEQYF | TGTGCCATCAGTGGTTATAGCGGGACGATTATGGGGGAGCAGTACTTC